This T cell receptor (beta chain) was profiled in a study of response to subunit inactivated influenza vaccine. Study results and limitations: Authors suggested seasonal influenza vaccinations each recruit few new T cells.

Using its own MiXCR run on the RT-PCR reads, TCRdb lists one record per CDR3 protein. Seen here are about 540,000 distinct CDR3 sequences, under 30% observed once, and the top ten hold 2.5% to 3%. V was pared by 0 bases and J by 4 bases, with 13 bases between. CDR1 and CDR2 from the germline V gene are LNHNV and YYDKDF (reference sequence). The CDR3 runs 16 residues. Worth noting for this clonotype: Its specificity is unknown.

These sequences were also reported in another study, on T cells expressing NK-cell markers. From that second work: What made the TCR beta cDNA was 5'RACE template switching with UMIs. Among eight sequenced donors, seven carried HCMV seropositivity while one was seronegative.

Specimen: CD4+ T cells sorted from PBMCs, collected 12 days after vaccination. This TCR derives from a man aged 50 or older who received an inactivated influenza vaccine. This sequence joins TRBV15 and TRBJ1-3; no clear D. The CDR3 DNA sequence: TGTGCCACCAGCAGAGACAGACCCTCTGCCGGAAACACCATATATTTT. Translated, it gives CATSRDRPSAGNTIYF.